This T cell receptor (beta chain) was obtained from a study of shared clonotypes between healthy human individuals. The authors ran the assay at deep level. Libraries were prepared by immunoSEQ multiplex PCR; TCRdb keeps only in-frame clonotypes and omits some of them. The data show about 1.1 million clones, about 80% seen once. V lost 1 base to trimming and J lost 1 base, with 13 bases between them. Germline CDR1 LNHDA, CDR2 SQIVND (reference sequence). This CDR3 is 16 amino acids long. This receptor was obtained from a man aged 18 to 30 in good health. Some clones in this sample may be carry-over from other donors' samples. The material sequenced was memory CD4+ T cells from PBMCs. Subset given: CD45RA-negative fraction. The genes are TRBV19 and TRBJ1-1; D might be TRBD1 (5 bases). CDR3 protein: CASSIVSGRGNTEAFF. In DNA, the CDR3 is TGTGCCAGTAGTATAGTCTCGGGGCGGGGGAACACTGAAGCTTTCTTT.